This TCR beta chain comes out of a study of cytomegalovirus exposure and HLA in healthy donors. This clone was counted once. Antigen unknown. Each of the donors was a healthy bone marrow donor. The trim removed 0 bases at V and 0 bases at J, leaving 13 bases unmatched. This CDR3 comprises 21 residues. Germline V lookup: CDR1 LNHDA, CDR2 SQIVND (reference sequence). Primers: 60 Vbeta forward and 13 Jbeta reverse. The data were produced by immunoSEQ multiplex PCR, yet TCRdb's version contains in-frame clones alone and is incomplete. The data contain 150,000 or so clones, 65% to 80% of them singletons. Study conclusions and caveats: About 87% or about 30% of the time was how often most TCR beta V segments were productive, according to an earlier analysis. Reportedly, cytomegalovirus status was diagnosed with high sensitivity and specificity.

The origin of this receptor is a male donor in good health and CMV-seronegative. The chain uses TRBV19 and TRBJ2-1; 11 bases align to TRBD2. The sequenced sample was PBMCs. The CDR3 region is CASSIDRPGTSGTSSYNEQFF. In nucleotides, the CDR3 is TGTGCCAGTAGTATAGATCGGCCCGGGACTAGCGGAACGAGCTCCTACAATGAGCAGTTCTTC. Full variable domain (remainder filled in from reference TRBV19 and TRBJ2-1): DGGITQSPKYLFRKEGQNVTLSCEQNLNHDAMYWYRQDPGQGLRLIYYSQIVNDFQKGDIAEGYSVSREKKESFPLTVTSAQKNPTAFYLCASSIDRPGTSGTSSYNEQFFGPGTRLTVL.